The clone carrying this TCR beta chain was seen more than once but under ten times. Its specificity is unknown. The record originates from a study of CD8+CD57+ T cells in acquired aplastic anemia. Germline CDR1 is LNHDA and CDR2 is SQIVND (reference sequence). CDR3 length: 14 amino acids. Trimming cost V 3 bases and J 0 bases, with 9 bases left between them. Study-level findings and limits: Found in both controls and patients were 25 to 35 CD8+ CDR3 sequences.

For CDR3 and TCR beta VDJ profiling, genomic DNA was the template used. TCRdb used MiXCR to reprocess the reads, holding one entry per CDR3 protein. The sample includes 200,000 or so distinct CDR3 sequences, over 60% of them seen just once. Source material: sorted CD4+, CD8+, or CD8+CD57+ T cells (not recorded which) from PBMCs. The clonotype comes from a human donor with severe aplastic anemia or a healthy control (not recorded which). The chain links TRBV19 to TRBJ2-7; no definite D call. The CDR3 DNA reads TGTGCCAGTAGTATGGGCCAGAGCTCCTACGAGCAGTACTTC. This sequence encodes CASSMGQSSYEQYF.